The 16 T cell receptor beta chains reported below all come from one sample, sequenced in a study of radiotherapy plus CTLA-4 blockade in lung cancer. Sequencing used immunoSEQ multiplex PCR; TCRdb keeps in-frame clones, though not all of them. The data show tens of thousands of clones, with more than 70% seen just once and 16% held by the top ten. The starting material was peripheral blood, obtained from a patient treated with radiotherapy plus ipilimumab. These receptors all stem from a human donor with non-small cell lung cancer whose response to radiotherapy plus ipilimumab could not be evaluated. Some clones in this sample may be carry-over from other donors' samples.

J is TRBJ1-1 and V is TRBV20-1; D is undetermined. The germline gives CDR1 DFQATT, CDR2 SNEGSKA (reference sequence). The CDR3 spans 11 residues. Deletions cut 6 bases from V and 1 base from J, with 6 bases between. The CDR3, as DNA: TGCAGTGCCCAGGAGAACACTGAAGCTTTCTTT. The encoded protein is CSAQENTEAFF.

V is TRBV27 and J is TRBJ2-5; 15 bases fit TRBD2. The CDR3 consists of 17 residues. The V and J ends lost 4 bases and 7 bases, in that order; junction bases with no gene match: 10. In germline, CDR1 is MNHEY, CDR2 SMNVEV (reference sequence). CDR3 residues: CASSSGLAGGKRGTQYF. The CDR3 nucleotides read TGTGCCAGCAGTTCGGGACTAGCGGGGGGTAAGCGAGGGACCCAGTACTTC.

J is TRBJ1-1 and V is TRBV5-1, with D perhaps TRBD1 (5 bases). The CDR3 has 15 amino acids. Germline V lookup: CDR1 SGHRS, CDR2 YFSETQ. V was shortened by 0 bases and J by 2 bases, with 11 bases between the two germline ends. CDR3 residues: CASSLGGGINTEAFF. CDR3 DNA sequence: TGCGCCAGCAGCTTGGGGGGGGGAATCAACACTGAAGCTTTCTTT.

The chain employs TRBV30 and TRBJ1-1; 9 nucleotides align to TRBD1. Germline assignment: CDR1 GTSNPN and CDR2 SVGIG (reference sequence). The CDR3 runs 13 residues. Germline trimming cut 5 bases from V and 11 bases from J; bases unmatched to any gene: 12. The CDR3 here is CAWAGTGTTWAFF. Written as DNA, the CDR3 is TGTGCCTGGGCCGGGACAGGGACGACGTGGGCTTTCTTT.

The CDR3 nucleotides read TGCGCCAGCAGTGAGAACGGGGCGAACACCGGGGAGCTGTTTTTT. It is translated as CASSENGANTGELFF. The chain recombines TRBV10-2 with TRBJ2-2; weak D call: TRBD2 (5 bases). The germline V and J ends were trimmed by 2 bases and 0 bases, with 7 bases remaining between them. This CDR3 is 15 amino acids long. CDR1 WSHSY and CDR2 SAAADI come from the germline V gene.

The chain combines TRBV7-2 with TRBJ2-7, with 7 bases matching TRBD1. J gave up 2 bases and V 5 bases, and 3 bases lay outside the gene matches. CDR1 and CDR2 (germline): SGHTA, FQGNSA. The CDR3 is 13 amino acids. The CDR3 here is CASSLDRAYEQYF. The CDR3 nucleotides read TGTGCCAGCAGCCTAGACAGGGCCTACGAGCAGTACTTC.

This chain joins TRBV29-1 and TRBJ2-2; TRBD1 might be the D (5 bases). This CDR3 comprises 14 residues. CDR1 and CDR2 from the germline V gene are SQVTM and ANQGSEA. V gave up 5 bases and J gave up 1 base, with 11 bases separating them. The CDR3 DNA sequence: TGCAGCGTTCAAAGGGGCGAGAACACCGGGGAGCTGTTTTTT. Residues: CSVQRGENTGELFF.

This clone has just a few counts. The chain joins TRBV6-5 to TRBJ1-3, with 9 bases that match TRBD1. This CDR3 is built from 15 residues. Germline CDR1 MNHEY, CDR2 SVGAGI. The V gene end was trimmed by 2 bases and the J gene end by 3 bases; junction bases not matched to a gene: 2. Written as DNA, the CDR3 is TGTGCCAGCAGTTACGACAGGGGGATTGGAAACACCATATATTTT. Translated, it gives CASSYDRGIGNTIYF.

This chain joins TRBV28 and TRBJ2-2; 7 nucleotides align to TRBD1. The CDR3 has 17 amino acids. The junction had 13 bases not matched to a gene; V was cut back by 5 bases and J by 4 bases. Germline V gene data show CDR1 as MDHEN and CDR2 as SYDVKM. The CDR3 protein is CASSLPSTGVVTGELFF. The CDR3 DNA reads TGTGCCAGCAGTCTACCATCTACAGGGGTGGTCACCGGGGAGCTGTTTTTT.

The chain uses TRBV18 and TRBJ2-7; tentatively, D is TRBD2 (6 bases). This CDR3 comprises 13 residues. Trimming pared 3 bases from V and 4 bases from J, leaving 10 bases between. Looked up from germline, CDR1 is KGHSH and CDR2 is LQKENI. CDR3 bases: TGTGCCAGCTCACCGCCAGGAGGGTACGAGCAGTACTTC. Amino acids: CASSPPGGYEQYF.

Written as DNA, the CDR3 is TGTGCCAGCACATGGGACAGAGATATTCAGGGCTACACCTTC. Residues: CASTWDRDIQGYTF. The rearrangement uses TRBV2 and TRBJ1-2; the match to TRBD1 covers 7 bases. The CDR3 spans 14 residues. CDR1 SNHLY and CDR2 FYNNEI come from the germline V gene. V dropped 7 bases and J dropped 8; count of bases not matched to a gene: 13.

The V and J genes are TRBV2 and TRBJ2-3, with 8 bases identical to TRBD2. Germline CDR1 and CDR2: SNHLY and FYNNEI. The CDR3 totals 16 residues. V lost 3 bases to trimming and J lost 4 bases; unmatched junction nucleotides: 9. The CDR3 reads CASSEAGGASADTQYF. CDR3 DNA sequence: TGTGCCAGCAGTGAGGCCGGGGGGGCCTCGGCAGATACGCAGTATTTT.

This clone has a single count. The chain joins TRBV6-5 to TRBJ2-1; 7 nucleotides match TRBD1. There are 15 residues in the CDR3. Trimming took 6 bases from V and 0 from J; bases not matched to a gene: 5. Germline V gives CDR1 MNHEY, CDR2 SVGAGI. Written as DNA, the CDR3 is TGTGCCAGCAGGAAACAGGGGAGCTCCTACAATGAGCAGTTCTTC. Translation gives CASRKQGSSYNEQFF.

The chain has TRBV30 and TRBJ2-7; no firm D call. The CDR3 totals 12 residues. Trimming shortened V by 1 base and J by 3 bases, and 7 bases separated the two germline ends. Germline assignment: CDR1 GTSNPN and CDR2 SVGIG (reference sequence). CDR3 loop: CAWSGEIYEQYF. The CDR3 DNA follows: TGTGCCTGGAGTGGCGAAATCTACGAGCAGTACTTC.

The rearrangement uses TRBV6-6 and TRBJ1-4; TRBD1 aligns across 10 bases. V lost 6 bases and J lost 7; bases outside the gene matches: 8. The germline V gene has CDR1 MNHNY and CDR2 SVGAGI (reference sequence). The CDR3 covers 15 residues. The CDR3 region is CASSYRQGAVEKLFF. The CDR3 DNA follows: TGTGCCAGCAGCTATCGACAGGGGGCGGTTGAAAAACTGTTTTTT.

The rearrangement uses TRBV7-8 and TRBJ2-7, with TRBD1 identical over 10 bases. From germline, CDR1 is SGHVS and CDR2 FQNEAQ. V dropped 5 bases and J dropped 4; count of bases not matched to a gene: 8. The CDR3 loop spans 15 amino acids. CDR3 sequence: CASSTLPGQGYEQYF. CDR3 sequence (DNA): TGTGCCAGCAGCACGCTCCCGGGACAGGGGTACGAGCAGTACTTC.